The rows below give T cell receptor beta chains drawn from one sample of a study of early T cells in non-severe SARS-CoV-2 infection. One entry per CDR3 protein, called by TCRdb with MiXCR from the 5' RACE reads. The table records around 9,000 distinct CDR3 sequences, about 5% of them present only once. Sequenced: whole blood. All receptors derive from an adult who was a healthcare worker with PCR-confirmed SARS-CoV-2 infection or an uninfected control (not recorded which). Each CDR3 is given with its conserved first and last residue. The D gene is left open where the match is weak. Clone size is shown for a subset of rows, as once, few, many or a class of expanded clone.

V	length	J	size	D	DNA	CDR3
TRBV6-2/TRBV6-3	13	TRBJ2-2	many	-	TGTGCCAGCAGTTACCGGGGTGCCGGGGAGCTGTTTTTT	CASSYRGAGELFF
TRBV7-9	14	TRBJ1-1	medium-sized	-	TGTGCCAGCAGCTTAGGGGCCATGAACACTGAAGCTTTCTTT	CASSLGAMNTEAFF
TRBV15	15	TRBJ2-1	many	TRBD2	TGTGCCACCAGCGGACTAGCGGGAGTGGGGTGGGAGCAGTTCTTC	CATSGLAGVGWEQFF
TRBV19	15	TRBJ2-1	many	TRBD2	TGTGCCAGTAGTATAGACGGGGGGTCCTACAATGAGCAGTTCTTC	CASSIDGGSYNEQFF
TRBV4-2	13	TRBJ2-7	-	-	TGTGCCAGCAGCCAAGAACGAGACAATCAGCAGTACTTC	CASSQERDNQQYF
TRBV11-2	14	TRBJ2-2	medium-sized	-	TGTGCCAGCAGCTTAGGAGGGCGGCCGCGGGAGCTGTTTTTT	CASSLGGRPRELFF
TRBV7-2	15	TRBJ1-1	few	-	TGTGCCAGCAGCTTACGGAGGGAAGGGAAGGCTGAAGCTTTCTTT	CASSLRREGKAEAFF
TRBV6-2/TRBV6-3	15	TRBJ1-2	medium-sized	TRBD1	TGTGCCAGCAGTTGGACAGGAGGCTGGAACTATGGCTACACCTTC	CASSWTGGWNYGYTF
TRBV20-1	16	TRBJ1-2	many	TRBD1	TGCAGTGCTAACACCAAACGGGACAGGGGATACTGGGGCTACACCTTC	CSANTKRDRGYWGYTF
TRBV6-5	15	TRBJ2-1	-	TRBD2	TGTGCCAGCAGCTCAACGGGACTAGCGGCTGATGAGCAGTTCTTC	CASSSTGLAADEQFF
TRBV5-1	14	TRBJ2-3	many	-	TGCGCCAGCAGCTTGGGGGGAAGCACAGATACGCAGTATTTT	CASSLGGSTDTQYF